This T cell receptor (beta chain) was retrieved from a study of blood T cell repertoires in COVID-19. Study-wide context: The origin of the acute and convalescent COVID-19 samples was the United States, Italy and Spain.

Original processing notes: Reference gene primer amplification in the assay estimated nucleated cell counts. Data came from immunoSEQ multiplex PCR; TCRdb stores just in-frame clones and leaves some out. Clone size and the V and J calls come from that table; the DNA yielded D and trimming. The sample holds 90,000 to 150,000 clones, 87% seen once. V shed 6 bases and J shed 0 bases, with 14 bases lying between them. The CDR3 consists of 15 residues. Germline V gene sequence: CDR1 MNHEY, CDR2 SVGAGI. The sequence came from a human donor in a cohort sampled during active COVID-19. The rearrangement links TRBV6-5 to TRBJ2-5, with D hard to call. What was sequenced was peripheral blood. CDR3 in DNA: TGTGCCAGCAGAGAGAGGCTTATGTACCAAGAGACCCAGTACTTC. Translating it yields CASRERLMYQETQYF.